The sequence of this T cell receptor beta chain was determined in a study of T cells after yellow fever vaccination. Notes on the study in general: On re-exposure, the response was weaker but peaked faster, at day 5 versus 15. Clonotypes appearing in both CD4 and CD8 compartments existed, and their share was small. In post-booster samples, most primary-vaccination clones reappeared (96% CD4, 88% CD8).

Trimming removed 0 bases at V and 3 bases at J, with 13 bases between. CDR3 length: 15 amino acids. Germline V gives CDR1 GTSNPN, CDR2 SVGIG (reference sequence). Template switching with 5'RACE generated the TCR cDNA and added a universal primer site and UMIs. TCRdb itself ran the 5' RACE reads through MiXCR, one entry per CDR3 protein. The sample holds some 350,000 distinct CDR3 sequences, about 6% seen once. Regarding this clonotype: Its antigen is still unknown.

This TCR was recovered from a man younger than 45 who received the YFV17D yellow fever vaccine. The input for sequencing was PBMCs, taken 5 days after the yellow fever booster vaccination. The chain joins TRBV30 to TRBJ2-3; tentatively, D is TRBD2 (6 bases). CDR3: CAWSVRGLLTDTQYF. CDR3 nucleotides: TGTGCCTGGAGTGTACGGGGACTCTTGACAGATACGCAGTATTTT.